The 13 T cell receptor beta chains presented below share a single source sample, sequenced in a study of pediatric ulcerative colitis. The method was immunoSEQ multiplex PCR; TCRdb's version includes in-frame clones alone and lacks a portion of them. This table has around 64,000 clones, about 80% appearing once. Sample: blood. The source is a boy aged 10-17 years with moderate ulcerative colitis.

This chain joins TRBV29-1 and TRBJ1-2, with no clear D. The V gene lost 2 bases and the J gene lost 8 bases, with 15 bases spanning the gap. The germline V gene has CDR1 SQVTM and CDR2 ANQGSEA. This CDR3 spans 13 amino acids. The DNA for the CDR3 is TGCAGCGTTGAATCGGGATCCCGGCCGGGCTACACCTTC. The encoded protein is CSVESGSRPGYTF.

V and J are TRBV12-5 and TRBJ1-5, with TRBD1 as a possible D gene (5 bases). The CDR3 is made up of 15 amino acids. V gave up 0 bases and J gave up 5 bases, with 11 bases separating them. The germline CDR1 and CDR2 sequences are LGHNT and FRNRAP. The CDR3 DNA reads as TGTGCTAGTGGTTTGGTTTTGGGGGTCGATCAGCCCCAGCATTTT. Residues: CASGLVLGVDQPQHF.

The CDR3 DNA sequence: TGTGCCAGCAGCGTAGGCGGGTCGCCAAGCTCCTACGAGCAGTACTTC. This gives the protein CASSVGGSPSSYEQYF. The chain uses TRBV9 and TRBJ2-7; TRBD2 might be the D (5 bases). The germline V and J ends were trimmed by 0 bases and 0 bases, with 13 bases remaining between them. Germline V gene data show CDR1 as SGDLS and CDR2 as YYNGEE. The CDR3 covers 16 residues.

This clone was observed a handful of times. The CDR3 spells CASSQWNRGDMNTEAFF. In nucleotides, the CDR3 is TGCGCCAGCAGCCAGTGGAACAGGGGGGACATGAACACTGAAGCTTTCTTT. The V and J genes are TRBV4-1 and TRBJ1-1; TRBD1 matches at 8 bases. With V trimmed by 3 bases and J by 0 bases, 9 bases remained unmatched. CDR3 length: 17 residues. Germline V gene lookup returns CDR1 MGHRA and CDR2 YSYEKL.

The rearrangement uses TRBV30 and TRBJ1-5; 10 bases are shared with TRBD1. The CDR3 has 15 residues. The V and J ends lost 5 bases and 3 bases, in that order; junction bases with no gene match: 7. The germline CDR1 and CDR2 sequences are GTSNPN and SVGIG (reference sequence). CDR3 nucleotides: TGTGCCTGGGGACAGGGGGACTTCGTCAATCAGCCCCAGCATTTT. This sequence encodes CAWGQGDFVNQPQHF. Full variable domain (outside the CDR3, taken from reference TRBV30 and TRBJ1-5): SQTIHQWPATLVQPVGSPLSLECTVEGTSNPNLYWYRQAAGRGLQLLFYSVGIGQISSEVPQNLSASRPQDRQFILSSKKLLLSDSGFYLCAWGQGDFVNQPQHFGDGTRLSIL.

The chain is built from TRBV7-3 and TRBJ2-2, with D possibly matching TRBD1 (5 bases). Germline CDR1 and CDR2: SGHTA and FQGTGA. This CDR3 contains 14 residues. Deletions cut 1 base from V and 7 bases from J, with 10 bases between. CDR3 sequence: CASSLIRGYGELFF. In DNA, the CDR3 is TGTGCCAGCAGCTTAATTAGGGGTTACGGGGAGCTGTTTTTT.

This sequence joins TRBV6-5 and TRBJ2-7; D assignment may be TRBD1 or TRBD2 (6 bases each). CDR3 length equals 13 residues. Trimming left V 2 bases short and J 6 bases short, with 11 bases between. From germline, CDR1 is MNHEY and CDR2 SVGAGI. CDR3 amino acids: CASSYGGPGEQYF. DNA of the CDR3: TGTGCCAGCAGTTACGGGGGGCCCGGCGAGCAGTACTTC.

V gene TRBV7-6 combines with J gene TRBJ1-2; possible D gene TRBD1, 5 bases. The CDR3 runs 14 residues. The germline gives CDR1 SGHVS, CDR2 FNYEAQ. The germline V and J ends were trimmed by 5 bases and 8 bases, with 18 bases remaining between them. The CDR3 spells CASSPSGQGDGYTF. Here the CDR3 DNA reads TGTGCCAGCAGCCCCTCCGGACAAGGCGACGGCTACACCTTC.

The CDR3 sequence: CASSLDSLGNEQFF. DNA for the CDR3: TGTGCCAGCAGCTTAGATTCTTTGGGCAATGAGCAGTTCTTC. The gene calls are TRBV11-3 and TRBJ2-1; D remains unclear. Germline V lookup: CDR1 SGHNT, CDR2 YENEEA. Trimming pared 0 bases from V and 6 bases from J, leaving 9 bases between. This CDR3 comprises 14 residues. The variable domain in full, with the rest retrieved from reference TRBV11-3 and TRBJ2-1, is EAGVVQSPRYKIIEKKQPVAFWCNPISGHNTLYWYLQNLGQGPELLIRYENEEAVDDSQLPKDRFSAERLKGVDSTLKIQPAELGDSAVYLCASSLDSLGNEQFFGPGTRLTVL.

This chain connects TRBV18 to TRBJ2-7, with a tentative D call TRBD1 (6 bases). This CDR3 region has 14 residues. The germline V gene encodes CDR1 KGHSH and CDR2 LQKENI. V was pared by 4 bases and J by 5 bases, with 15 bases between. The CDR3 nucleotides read TGTGCCAGCTCACGGGTGGCAGGGGTAAACGAGCAGTACTTC. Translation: CASSRVAGVNEQYF.

The CDR3 DNA reads as TGTGCCAGCAGCTTAATATCAGCTGGGACAGGGGCTGAAAAACTGTTTTTT. It is translated as CASSLISAGTGAEKLFF. The V gene is TRBV5-4, the J gene TRBJ1-4; 10 bases line up with TRBD1. The germline V gene encodes CDR1 SGHNT and CDR2 YYREEE (reference sequence). The CDR3 is 17 residues long. J gave up 7 bases and V 2 bases, and 11 bases lay outside the gene matches.

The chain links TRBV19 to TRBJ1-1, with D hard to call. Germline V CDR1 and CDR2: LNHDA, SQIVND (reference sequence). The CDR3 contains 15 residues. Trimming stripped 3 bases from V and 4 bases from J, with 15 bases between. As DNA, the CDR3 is TGTGCCAGTAGTATTCAGGACGGGGTAGGCACTGAAGCTTTCTTT. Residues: CASSIQDGVGTEAFF.

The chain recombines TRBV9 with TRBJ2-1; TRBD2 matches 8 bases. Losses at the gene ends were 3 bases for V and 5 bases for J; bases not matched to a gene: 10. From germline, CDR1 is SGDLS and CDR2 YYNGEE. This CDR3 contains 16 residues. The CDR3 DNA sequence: TGTGCCAGCAGCGCCCCAAGGGCGGGGGGTAACAATGAGCAGTTCTTC. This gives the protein CASSAPRAGGNNEQFF.